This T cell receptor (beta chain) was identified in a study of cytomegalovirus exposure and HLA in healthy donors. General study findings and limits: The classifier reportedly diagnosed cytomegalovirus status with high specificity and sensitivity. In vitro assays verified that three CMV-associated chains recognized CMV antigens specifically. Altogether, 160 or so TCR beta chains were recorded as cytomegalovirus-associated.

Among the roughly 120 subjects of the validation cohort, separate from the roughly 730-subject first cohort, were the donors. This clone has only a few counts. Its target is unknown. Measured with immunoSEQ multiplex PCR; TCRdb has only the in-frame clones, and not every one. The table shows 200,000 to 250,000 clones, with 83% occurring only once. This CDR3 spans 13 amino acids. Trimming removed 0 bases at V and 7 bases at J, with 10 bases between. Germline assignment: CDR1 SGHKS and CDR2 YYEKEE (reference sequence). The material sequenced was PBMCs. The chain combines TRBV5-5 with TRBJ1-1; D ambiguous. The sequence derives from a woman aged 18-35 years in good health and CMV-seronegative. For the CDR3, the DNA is TGTGCCAGCAGCTTGGTATCGACGAATGAAGCTTTCTTT. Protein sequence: CASSLVSTNEAFF.